A single sample gave rise to the 3 T cell receptor beta chains below, sequenced in a study of CD8 T cells in ankylosing spondylitis. Study conclusions and caveats: Apparently characteristic of ankylosing spondylitis blood was a TCR beta motif (eight highly homologous variants).

Their antigens remain unidentified. TCRdb passed the 5' RACE reads through MiXCR, listing each CDR3 protein once. Of around 450,000 distinct CDR3 sequences listed, 25% to 30% are singletons. The sequenced sample consisted of blood, either unsorted or a sorted T cell fraction (not recorded which). The receptors shown here come from a male donor with ankylosing spondylitis.

V is TRBV12-3 or TRBV12-4 and J is TRBJ1-5; D unclear. This CDR3 comprises 18 residues. Trimming shortened V by 7 bases and J by 0 bases, and 22 bases separated the two germline ends. The CDR3 DNA reads as TGTGCCAGCATCCCCACGGACTTTCATGAGTATAGCAATCAGCCCCAGCATTTT. Amino acids: CASIPTDFHEYSNQPQHF.

This clonotype was seen only a few times. The genes are TRBV14 and TRBJ2-2, with D unclear. The CDR3 totals 15 residues. The V gene lost 0 bases and the J gene lost 3 bases, with 8 bases spanning the gap. Germline V gives CDR1 SGHDN, CDR2 FVKESK. The CDR3 protein is CASSQDSPYTGELFF. DNA of the CDR3: TGTGCCAGCAGCCAAGATAGCCCTTACACCGGGGAGCTGTTTTTT.

This sequence joins TRBV9 and TRBJ2-3; D is possibly TRBD2 (5 bases). There are 16 residues in the CDR3. The germline gives CDR1 SGDLS, CDR2 YYNGEE. Trimming removed 6 bases from V and 0 bases from J, with 17 bases in between. In DNA, the CDR3 is TGTGCCAGCACCCCCGGGGTAGCACAGAGCACAGATACGCAGTATTTT. Translated: CASTPGVAQSTDTQYF.